This T cell receptor beta chain was sequenced during a study of blood T cell repertoires in COVID-19 (dated by TCRdb to 2018 to 2021). Notes on the research overall: The collaborator samples originated in the United States, Italy and Spain and spanned the acute and convalescent phases of COVID-19. The material from the prospective study consisted of cDNA or gDNA derived from T cells, B-cell-depleted T cells, or PBMCs. The dataset comprised deeply sampled blood TCRbeta repertoires from subjects exposed to, actively infected with, or recovered from COVID-19. The repertoires were released in a freely available public database intended as a resource for research on the immune response to SARS-CoV-2. The samples were drawn from two sources: the first 160 participants of the ongoing ImmuneRACE study, and 950 to 1,500 subjects contributed by 6 global collaborators. The sample metadata nearly always contained a de-identified subject ID, COVID-19 status, age in years and sex. Where available, HLA class I and class II types were taken from metadata supplied by the sample provider and were not determined by assay-based typing.

The germline V gene (reference sequence) yields WNHNN for CDR1 and SYGVQD for CDR2. Counted from cysteine to phenylalanine, this CDR3 has 16 amino acids. Only the CDR3 region is kept as DNA, spanning 48 bases read in frame from base 1. Trimming accounts for 6 bases at V and 4 bases at J, while the number of junction bases matched to no gene is 9. One collaborating source in Seattle enrolled patients during active infection and followed them longitudinally through the course of disease. Whole blood was collected in K2EDTA tubes by collaborating institutions according to the institutions' own protocols. For TCRbeta analysis, collaborators shipped samples as frozen whole blood, isolated PBMCs, or DNA extracted from either of those sample types. What the authors observed across the whole study: How much clinical and demographic metadata was included differed by source and by participant, and the metadata was provided uncurated.

A note on this clone: There is no known antigen for this receptor. Base quality data are lacking; no much larger clone is found one base away.

TCRbeta CDR3 regions were amplified from genomic DNA by means of the immunoSEQ Assay, a bias-controlled multiplex PCR. In the authors' own workflow: The number of nucleated cells in each sample was estimated by amplification of reference gene primers within the assay. To quantify the absolute abundance of each unique TCRbeta CDR3 rearrangement, sequence reads were collapsed and filtered. For each sample, productive Simpson clonality was calculated as the square root of Simpson's diversity index across productive rearrangements. This is the immuneACCESS table as TCRdb keeps it, with only in-frame sequences that have V and J called. A part of the clones is gone; compared with another copy, unresolved V genes explain less than half, and the rest is unexplained. V and J calls plus clone size are reproduced from that table; the DNA served to infer D and trimming. Counted in this sample were about 68,000 clones; 70% to 90% of them appeared once. The ten largest clones capture around 3.6% of the sample.

The receptor's source is a woman between 45 and 60 years old with COVID-19, enrolled during active disease. The rearranged chain carries TRBV10-1 and TRBJ2-4, with 10 bases in between that match TRBD2. Sequenced: peripheral blood. In nucleotide form, the sequence is TGCGCCAGCAGATCTCTAGCGGGGGAGAGTAAAAACATTCAGTACTTC. Its product reads: CASRSLAGESKNIQYF.